The 9 T cell receptor beta chains reported below all come from one sample, sequenced in a study of shared clonotypes between healthy human individuals. The repertoire was sequenced with immunoSEQ multiplex PCR; TCRdb's copy has only in-frame clones and lacks some. The data show around 510,000 clones, roughly 95% seen once. The specimen was naive CD4+ T cells sorted from blood. Subset given: CD45RA+ positively selected. The receptors here all came from a woman under 40 in good health.

This clone was picked up a small number of times. The CDR3 nucleotides are TGTGCCAGCAGGAGTCGCACCGGGGAGCTGTTTTTT. Residues: CASRSRTGELFF. The chain recombines TRBV25-1 with TRBJ2-2; unclear D gene. Trimming removed 6 bases from V and 4 bases from J, with 6 bases in between. Germline CDR1 reads MGHDK; CDR2 reads SYGVNS. The CDR3 totals 12 residues.

This clone was seen a single time. The V gene is TRBV13, the J gene TRBJ1-2; TRBD1 agrees at 9 bases. V lost 5 bases to trimming and J lost 4 bases; unmatched junction nucleotides: 8. The CDR3 has 15 residues. The germline CDR1 and CDR2 sequences are PRHDT and FYEKMQ (reference sequence). The CDR3 sequence is CASSTPGTGSYGYTF. The CDR3 bases are TGTGCCAGCAGCACACCCGGGACAGGGTCCTATGGCTACACCTTC.

The chain recombines TRBV5-1 with TRBJ2-5, with 11 bases that match TRBD2. Germline CDR1 SGHRS, CDR2 YFSETQ. V shed 6 bases and J 4 bases; nucleotides not matched to a gene: 2. CDR3 length: 13 residues. CDR3 sequence reads: CASTLAGGETQYF. In nucleotides, the CDR3 is TGCGCCAGCACTCTAGCGGGAGGAGAGACCCAGTACTTC.

The rearrangement links TRBV27 to TRBJ2-3, with D possibly being TRBD2 (5 bases). Germline-derived CDR1 and CDR2 are MNHEY and SMNVEV (reference sequence). V was cut by 3 bases and J by 2 bases, with 15 bases left in between. This CDR3 spans 16 amino acids. The CDR3 is CASSFPTEEATDTQYF. The CDR3 DNA reads as TGTGCCAGCAGTTTCCCAACGGAGGAAGCCACAGATACGCAGTATTTT.

The gene calls are TRBV5-1 and TRBJ2-2; TRBD2 is a possible D gene (5 bases). This CDR3 has 14 amino acids. Germline CDR1 reads SGHRS; CDR2 reads YFSETQ. V lost 5 bases to trimming and J lost 7 bases, with 15 bases between them. In nucleotides, the CDR3 is TGCGCCAGCAGGAAGGGAGAAGACATCGGGGAGCTGTTTTTT. This encodes CASRKGEDIGELFF.

The rearrangement joins TRBV19 to TRBJ1-1, with a tentative D call TRBD1 (6 bases). CDR1 LNHDA and CDR2 SQIVND come from the germline V gene (reference sequence). With 5 bases removed from V and 0 bases from J, the gap between germline ends came to 13 bases. The CDR3 is made up of 15 amino acids. CDR3 bases: TGTGCCAGTAGTCCTCTACAGGGACTGAACACTGAAGCTTTCTTT. This translates into CASSPLQGLNTEAFF.

Comments on this clone: Other DNA sequences in the same sample also yield this CDR3. The genes are TRBV5-1 and TRBJ1-1, with D perhaps TRBD1 (6 bases). Trimming shortened V by 3 bases and J by 2 bases, and 8 bases separated the two germline ends. CDR1 and CDR2 (germline): SGHRS, YFSETQ. CDR3 length: 13 amino acids. CDR3 in amino acids: CASSWTENTEAFF. CDR3 DNA: TGCGCCAGCAGCTGGACAGAAAACACTGAAGCTTTCTTT.

CDR3 protein: CASSLQGQFGNTIYF. The CDR3 DNA follows: TGTGCCAGCAGCTTACAGGGACAGTTTGGAAACACCATATATTTT. This rearrangement joins TRBV5-6 to TRBJ1-3, with TRBD1 matching 7 bases. V dropped 2 bases and J dropped 3; count of bases not matched to a gene: 5. Per the germline V gene, CDR1 is SGHDT and CDR2 is YYEEEE. CDR3 length: 15 residues.

The rearrangement joins TRBV10-3 to TRBJ2-7, with 7 bases aligning to TRBD1. J gave up 4 bases and V 6 bases, and 9 bases lay outside the gene matches. The V gene's germline CDR1 is ENHRY and CDR2 SYGVKD. This CDR3 comprises 14 residues. The CDR3 spells CAISHGTEGYEQYF. CDR3 nucleotides: TGTGCCATCAGCCACGGGACAGAAGGATACGAGCAGTACTTC.